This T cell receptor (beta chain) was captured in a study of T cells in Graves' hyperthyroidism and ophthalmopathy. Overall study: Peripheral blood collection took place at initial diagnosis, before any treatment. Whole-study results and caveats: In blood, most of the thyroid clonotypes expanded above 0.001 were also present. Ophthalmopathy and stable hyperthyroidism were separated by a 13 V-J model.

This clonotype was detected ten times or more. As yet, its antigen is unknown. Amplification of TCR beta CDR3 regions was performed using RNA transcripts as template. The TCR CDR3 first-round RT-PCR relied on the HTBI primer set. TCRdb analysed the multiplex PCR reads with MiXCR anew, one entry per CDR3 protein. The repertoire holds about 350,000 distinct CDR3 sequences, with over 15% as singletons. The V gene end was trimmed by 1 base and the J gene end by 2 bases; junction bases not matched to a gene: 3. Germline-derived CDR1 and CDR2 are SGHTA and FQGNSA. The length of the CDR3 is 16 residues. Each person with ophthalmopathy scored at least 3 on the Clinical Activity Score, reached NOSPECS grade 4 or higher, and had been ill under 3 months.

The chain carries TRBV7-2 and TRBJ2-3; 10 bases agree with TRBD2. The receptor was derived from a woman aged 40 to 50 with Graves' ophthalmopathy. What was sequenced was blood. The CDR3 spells CASSLGTSGHTDTQYF. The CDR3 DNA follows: TGTGCCAGCAGCTTAGGGACTAGCGGACACACAGATACGCAGTATTTT. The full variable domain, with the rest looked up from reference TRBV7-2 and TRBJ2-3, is GAGVSQSPSNKVTEKGKDVELRCDPISGHTALYWYRQSLGQGLEFLIYFQGNSAPDKSGLPSDRFSAERTGGSVSTLTIQRTQQEDSAVYLCASSLGTSGHTDTQYFGPGTRLTVL.